This T cell receptor beta chain emerged from a study of blood T cell repertoires in COVID-19. The wider study: COVID-19 samples, acute and convalescent, were from the United States, Italy and Spain. T cells, B-cell-depleted T cells, or PBMCs supplied cDNA or gDNA.

Authors' methods: Reference gene primer amplification yielded estimated nucleated cell counts. Method: immunoSEQ multiplex PCR; TCRdb's copy keeps in-frame clones and lacks some. V and J calls and clone size follow that table, whereas D and trimming were derived from the DNA. The table includes about 94,000 clones, about 82% detected once. Germline-derived CDR1 and CDR2 are SGDLS and YYNGEE. This CDR3 is built from 17 residues. Germline trimming cut 4 bases from V and 5 bases from J; bases unmatched to any gene: 13. The chain joins TRBV9 to TRBJ1-4; 8 bases line up with TRBD1. The source material was peripheral blood. The receptor's source is a woman aged 60 to 75 in a cohort sampled during active or convalescent COVID-19. The CDR3 reads CASSPANPQGGNEKLFF. The CDR3 nucleotides read TGTGCCAGCAGCCCCGCGAACCCACAGGGGGGGAATGAAAAACTGTTTTTT.